Following are 7 T cell receptor beta chains from one sample sequenced in a study of CD8+ T cells in alopecia areata. As the sequencing template, cDNA was produced by extracting RNA and reverse transcribing it. The data were produced by immunoSEQ multiplex PCR, yet TCRdb's version contains in-frame clones alone and is incomplete. The sample has about 250,000 clones, 67% seen once. Material: CD4+ T cells sorted from blood, obtained at week 0. Receptors were obtained from a human donor with alopecia areata.

The V call is TRBV29-1, the J call TRBJ1-5, with no clear D. CDR1 SQVTM and CDR2 ANQGSEA come from the germline V gene. The CDR3 contains 11 residues. Trimming removed 4 bases from V and 5 bases from J, with 6 bases in between. The CDR3 nucleotides are TGCAGCGTTGGGGTGGATCAGCCCCAGCATTTT. It specifies CSVGVDQPQHF.

This chain joins TRBV5-6 and TRBJ2-3; D is uncertain. The CDR3 loop spans 15 amino acids. V was shortened by 4 bases and J by 6 bases, with 18 bases between the two germline ends. Per the germline V gene, CDR1 is SGHDT and CDR2 is YYEEEE. In DNA form, the CDR3 reads TGTGCCAGCAGCCCCGGCCAGCGCATCATTGATACGCAGTATTTT. This codes for CASSPGQRIIDTQYF.

The CDR3 here is CSGRQGSRETQYF. DNA of the CDR3: TGCAGCGGGCGACAGGGGTCTCGGGAGACCCAGTACTTC. V is TRBV29-1 and J is TRBJ2-5, with 8 bases fitting TRBD1. The CDR3 consists of 13 residues. The germline gives CDR1 SQVTM, CDR2 ANQGSEA. V lost 7 bases and J lost 5; bases outside the gene matches: 9. The variable domain in full, with the rest retrieved from reference TRBV29-1 and TRBJ2-5, is SAVISQKPSRDICQRGTSLTIQCQVDSQVTMMFWYRQQPGQSLTLIATANQGSEATYESGFVIDKFPISRPNLTFSTLTVSNMSPEDSSIYLCSGRQGSRETQYFGPGTRLLVL.

The V gene is TRBV27, the J gene TRBJ2-2, with no clear D. With 3 bases removed from V and 5 bases from J, the gap between germline ends came to 7 bases. Germline values: CDR1 MNHEY, CDR2 SMNVEV (reference sequence). The CDR3 contains 13 residues. The CDR3 sequence is CASSLQRTGELFF. The CDR3 nucleotides read TGTGCCAGCAGTTTGCAGCGAACCGGGGAGCTGTTTTTT.

The CDR3 bases are TGCGCCAGCAAGGTTTCCCCCGGGTCGACCCAAGAGACCCAGTACTTC. It specifies CASKVSPGSTQETQYF. The chain couples TRBV5-1 to TRBJ2-5; D ambiguous. This CDR3 has 16 residues. Per the germline V gene, CDR1 is SGHRS and CDR2 is YFSETQ. V shed 6 bases and J shed 1 base, with 19 bases lying between them.

J is TRBJ2-7 and V is TRBV5-7; 7 nucleotides match TRBD1. TRBV5-7 is labeled an ORF, and its function is uncertain. Trimming cost V 2 bases and J 6 bases; bases outside gene matches: 5. The CDR3 runs 13 residues. The chain's CDR3 is CASSLRGRLEQYF. CDR3 bases: TGTGCCAGCAGCTTAAGGGGGCGCCTCGAGCAGTACTTC.

There are many counts of this clone. The CDR3 DNA reads as TGTGCCAGCAGCCTGGCCGGGACTAGCGGGGGGCCATTCAATGAGCAGTTCTTC. Its protein is CASSLAGTSGGPFNEQFF. The chain couples TRBV7-2 to TRBJ2-1; 15 bases match TRBD2. Germline-derived CDR1 and CDR2 are SGHTA and FQGNSA. Losses at the gene ends were 5 bases for V and 6 bases for J; bases not matched to a gene: 11. CDR3 length: 18 amino acids.